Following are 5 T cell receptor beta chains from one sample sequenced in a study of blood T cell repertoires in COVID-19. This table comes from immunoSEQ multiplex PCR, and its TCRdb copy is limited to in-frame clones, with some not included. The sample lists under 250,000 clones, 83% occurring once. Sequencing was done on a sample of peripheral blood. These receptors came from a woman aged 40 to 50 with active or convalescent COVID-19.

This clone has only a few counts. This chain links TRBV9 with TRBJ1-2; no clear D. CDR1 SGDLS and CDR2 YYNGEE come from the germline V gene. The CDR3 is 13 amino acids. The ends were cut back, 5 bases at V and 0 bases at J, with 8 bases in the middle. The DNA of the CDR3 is TGTGCCAGCAGTTTCCTAGCTAACTATGGCTACACCTTC. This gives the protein CASSFLANYGYTF. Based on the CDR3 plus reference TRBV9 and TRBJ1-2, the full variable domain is DSGVTQTPKHLITATGQRVTLRCSPRSGDLSVYWYQQSLDQGLQFLIQYYNGEERAKGNILERFSAQQFPDLHSELNLSSLELGDSALYFCASSFLANYGYTFGSGTRLTVV.

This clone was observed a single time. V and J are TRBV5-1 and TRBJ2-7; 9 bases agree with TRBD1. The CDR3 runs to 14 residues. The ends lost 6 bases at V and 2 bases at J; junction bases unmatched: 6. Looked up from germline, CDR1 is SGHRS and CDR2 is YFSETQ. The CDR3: CASTPGQGPYEQYF. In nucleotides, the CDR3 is TGCGCCAGCACCCCGGGACAGGGTCCCTACGAGCAGTACTTC.

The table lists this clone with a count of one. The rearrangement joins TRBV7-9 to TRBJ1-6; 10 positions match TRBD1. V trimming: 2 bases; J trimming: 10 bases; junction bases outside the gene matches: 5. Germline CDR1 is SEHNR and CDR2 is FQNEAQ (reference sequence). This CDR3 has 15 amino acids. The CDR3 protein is CASSLIGTGVSPLHF. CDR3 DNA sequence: TGTGCCAGCAGCTTAATCGGGACAGGGGTCTCACCCCTCCACTTT.

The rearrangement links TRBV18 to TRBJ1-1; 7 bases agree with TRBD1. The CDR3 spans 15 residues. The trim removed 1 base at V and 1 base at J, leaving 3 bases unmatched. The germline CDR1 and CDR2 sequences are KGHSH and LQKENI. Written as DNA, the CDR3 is TGTGCCAGCTCACCACGCGGGACAGAGAACACTGAAGCTTTCTTT. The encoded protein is CASSPRGTENTEAFF.

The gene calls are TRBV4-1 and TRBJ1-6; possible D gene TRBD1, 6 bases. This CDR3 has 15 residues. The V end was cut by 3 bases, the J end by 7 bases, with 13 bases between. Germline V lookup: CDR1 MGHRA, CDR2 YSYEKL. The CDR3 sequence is CASSQGQLLNSPLHF. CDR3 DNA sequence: TGCGCCAGCAGCCAGGGACAACTTTTAAATTCACCCCTCCACTTT.